What follows is one TCR beta chain and its context. Antigen unknown. The TCR-sequenced patients were a few responders to pembrolizumab. This entry is derived from a study of PD-1 blockade in mismatch repair-deficient tumors. Notes on the study in general: Tumor-resident clones, often undetectable pretreatment in blood, expanded then contracted after pembrolizumab.

The germline gives CDR1 LNHNV, CDR2 YYDKDF (reference sequence). V lost 7 bases to trimming and J lost 6 bases, with 15 bases between them. The CDR3 loop spans 14 amino acids. Produced via immunoSEQ multiplex PCR; TCRdb's table is partial and in-frame only. There are some 97,000 clones in the sample; about four fifths occur only once, and about 6.3% lies in the top ten. The clonotype originates from an adult with mismatch repair-deficient cancer. V is TRBV15 and J is TRBJ1-4, with no clear D. Here the sequenced sample was peripheral blood, taken 36 weeks after starting pembrolizumab. CDR3 DNA: TGTGCCACCAAGACCGGCCTCCGCGATGAAAAACTGTTTTTT. It encodes CATKTGLRDEKLFF.